The sample holds a few counts of the clone carrying this T cell receptor beta chain. The primer mix had 60 Vbeta and 13 Jbeta primers. Clones were read by immunoSEQ multiplex PCR, and TCRdb kept only the in-frame ones, dropping some. The sample has roughly 77,000 clones, over 60% seen once. This sample is drawn from a study of cytomegalovirus exposure and HLA in healthy donors. Trimming removed 5 bases from V and 6 bases from J, with 13 bases in between. Germline values: CDR1 MNHEY, CDR2 SVGAGI. This CDR3 has 13 amino acids. The sample consisted of PBMCs. The chain combines TRBV6-5 with TRBJ1-1; D unresolved. This sequence was found in a man aged 40-49 years in good health and CMV-seronegative. CDR3 DNA sequence: TGTGCCAGCAGTCCCATCATGGTAGCTGAAGCTTTCTTT. This sequence encodes CASSPIMVAEAFF.